These 17 T cell receptor beta chains were sequenced from one sample in a study of blood T cell repertoires in COVID-19. Measured with immunoSEQ multiplex PCR; TCRdb has only the in-frame clones, and not every one. This sample has about 350,000 clones; roughly 86% occur once, and the top ten carry about 5.2%. Sequencing input: PBMCs or T cells enriched from blood (not recorded which). The receptors come from a woman younger than 45 who had recovered from COVID-19.

A word on this clone: At one of its ends the junction is not consistent with the germline gene, which may arise from a read error. This chain joins TRBV6-5 and TRBJ1-3, with TRBD1 matching over 10 bases. The CDR3 length is 15 residues. Germline CDR1 and CDR2: MNHEY and SVGAGI. DNA of the CDR3: TGTGCCAGCAGTTACCGAGGGACAGGGGATACCCCCCTGGATTTT. Its translation: CASSYRGTGDTPLDF.

The genes are TRBV2 and TRBJ1-6, with D tentatively TRBD1 (6 bases). V lost 1 base to trimming and J lost 10 bases, with 17 bases between them. Germline CDR1 is SNHLY and CDR2 is FYNNEI. The length of the CDR3 is 16 residues. The CDR3 is CASSEVIGGGDSPLHF. The DNA for the CDR3 is TGTGCCAGCAGTGAAGTTATAGGAGGGGGGGACTCACCCCTCCACTTT.

This chain uses TRBV4-3 with TRBJ2-7; D is unclear. Germline CDR1 LGHNA, CDR2 YSLEER. The CDR3 spans 15 residues. V lost 0 bases and J lost 3, with 12 bases in between. The CDR3 DNA follows: TGCGCCAGCAGCCAAGATCGTCCAGGCCTCTACGAGCAGTACTTC. Translated: CASSQDRPGLYEQYF.

This sequence joins TRBV19 and TRBJ2-2; a possible D gene is TRBD2 (5 bases). The germline CDR1 and CDR2 sequences are LNHDA and SQIVND (reference sequence). This CDR3 has 13 residues. V shed 3 bases and J shed 4 bases, with 6 bases lying between them. CDR3: CASSIAGTGELFF. The CDR3 DNA follows: TGTGCCAGTAGTATCGCGGGCACCGGGGAGCTGTTTTTT.

V and J are TRBV27 and TRBJ2-1; D not resolved. V gave up 5 bases and J gave up 2 bases, with 10 bases separating them. The V gene's germline CDR1 is MNHEY and CDR2 SMNVEV (reference sequence). The CDR3 has 14 residues. The CDR3 region is CASSLRRAYNEQFF. The CDR3 DNA reads TGTGCCAGCAGTCTAAGACGGGCCTACAATGAGCAGTTCTTC.

This clone was counted once. The chain is built from TRBV7-2 and TRBJ1-2; 7 nucleotides match TRBD1. Germline loops: CDR1 SGHTA, CDR2 FQGNSA. This CDR3 region has 13 residues. V trimming: 5 bases; J trimming: 7 bases; junction bases outside the gene matches: 7. CDR3 DNA: TGTGCCAGCAGCCCCGGACAGGTGTCTGGCTACACCTTC. Its protein product is CASSPGQVSGYTF.

The chain couples TRBV5-8 to TRBJ1-1, with 7 bases aligning to TRBD1. The CDR3 sequence is 14 residues long. The trim removed 0 bases at V and 4 bases at J, leaving 3 bases unmatched. From germline, CDR1 is SGHTS and CDR2 YDEGEE. DNA for the CDR3: TGTGCCAGCAGCTTGGGACAGGGAACCACTGAAGCTTTCTTT. This translates into CASSLGQGTTEAFF.

The DNA for the CDR3 is TGCGCCAGCAGCTTGACAGGGAAGGACACTGAAGCTTTCTTT. Protein product: CASSLTGKDTEAFF. V and J are TRBV5-1 and TRBJ1-1, with a possible D match to TRBD1 (6 bases). Germline CDR1 is SGHRS and CDR2 is YFSETQ. Trimming took off 1 base at V and 3 bases at J, with 10 bases between the two ends. This CDR3 has 14 residues.

This chain connects TRBV27 to TRBJ2-7; D is unclear. The V end lost 6 bases, the J end lost 5 bases, and 11 bases lay between the germline ends. CDR3 length equals 12 residues. The V gene's germline CDR1 is MNHEY and CDR2 SMNVEV (reference sequence). As DNA, the CDR3 is TGTGCCAGCAGGAATTATACGGACGAGCAGTACTTC. It encodes CASRNYTDEQYF.

The chain uses TRBV10-3 and TRBJ1-1, with D uncertain. Germline V CDR1 and CDR2: ENHRY, SYGVKD. There are 13 residues in the CDR3. With 2 bases removed from V and 7 bases from J, the gap between germline ends came to 11 bases. The CDR3 sequence: CAISEADGVEAFF. The CDR3 coding sequence is TGTGCCATCAGTGAGGCCGACGGGGTTGAAGCTTTCTTT.

The rearrangement joins TRBV19 to TRBJ2-4; 7 bases line up with TRBD1. The ends lost 5 bases at V and 2 bases at J; junction bases unmatched: 12. There are 17 residues in the CDR3. Germline CDR1 reads LNHDA; CDR2 reads SQIVND (reference sequence). The CDR3 bases are TGTGCCAGTAGTGCGCAAGGGACAGCCTTACCCAAAAACATTCAGTACTTC. Translated: CASSAQGTALPKNIQYF.

This clone occurred once. The chain recombines TRBV7-2 with TRBJ2-1; possible D gene TRBD2, 6 bases. Trimming removed 3 bases from V and 0 bases from J, with 15 bases in between. The CDR3 extends over 17 amino acids. CDR1 and CDR2 (germline): SGHTA, FQGNSA. The CDR3 bases are TGTGCCAGCAGCTTCCCCCCCCGGGGGAGCTCCTACAATGAGCAGTTCTTC. It encodes CASSFPPRGSSYNEQFF.

CDR3 DNA sequence: TGTGCCAGCAGCTCTAGACAGGGGGTAGTTTGGGGCACTGAAGCTTTCTTT. This codes for CASSSRQGVVWGTEAFF. The V and J genes are TRBV5-5 and TRBJ1-1; 9 bases align to TRBD1. The CDR3 is 17 amino acids. Germline CDR1 and CDR2: SGHKS and YYEKEE (reference sequence). The V gene end was trimmed by 3 bases and the J gene end by 4 bases; junction bases not matched to a gene: 13. Supplemented by reference TRBV5-5 and TRBJ1-1, the full variable domain reads DAGVTQSPTHLIKTRGQQVTLRCSPISGHKSVSWYQQVLGQGPQFIFQYYEKEERGRGNFPDRFSARQFPNYSSELNVNALLLGDSALYLCASSSRQGVVWGTEAFFGQGTRLTVV.

This chain connects TRBV9 to TRBJ2-7; a weak D match, TRBD1 (6 bases). Deletions cut 4 bases from V and 5 bases from J, with 13 bases between. The CDR3 runs to 13 residues. CDR1 is SGDLS and CDR2 is YYNGEE in the germline V gene. This CDR3 is CASSIPDRNEQYF. The CDR3 DNA sequence: TGTGCCAGCAGCATCCCAGACAGGAACGAGCAGTACTTC.

The chain recombines TRBV9 with TRBJ1-6; D remains unclear. The CDR3 has 12 amino acids. The V end was cut by 4 bases, the J end by 9 bases, with 8 bases between. Germline assignment: CDR1 SGDLS and CDR2 YYNGEE. CDR3 nucleotide sequence: TGTGCCAGCAGCTCTGGGAGTTCACCCCTCCACTTT. It yields the protein CASSSGSSPLHF. The variable domain in full, completed from reference TRBV9 and TRBJ1-6, reads DSGVTQTPKHLITATGQRVTLRCSPRSGDLSVYWYQQSLDQGLQFLIQYYNGEERAKGNILERFSAQQFPDLHSELNLSSLELGDSALYFCASSSGSSPLHFGNGTRLTVT.

The chain combines TRBV5-6 with TRBJ2-6; TRBD1 agrees at 7 bases. CDR1 and CDR2 (germline): SGHDT, YYEEEE. Trimming took 3 bases from V and 7 from J; bases not matched to a gene: 10. This CDR3 has 16 amino acids. CDR3 sequence reads: CASSSTGAYRANVLTF. The CDR3 DNA sequence: TGTGCCAGCAGCTCCACAGGGGCCTATAGAGCCAACGTCCTGACTTTC.

J is TRBJ1-1 and V is TRBV28; TRBD1 is a possible D gene (6 bases). The CDR3 is made up of 14 amino acids. CDR1 is MDHEN, CDR2 SYDVKM, per germline. V lost 5 bases and J 2 bases, leaving 12 bases between the germline ends. DNA for the CDR3: TGTGCCAGCAGTCGATACAGGGATAACACTGAAGCTTTCTTT. Translation: CASSRYRDNTEAFF.